This T cell receptor (beta chain) originates from a study of T cell responses to AZD1222 COVID-19 vaccine (dated by TCRdb to the early 2020s). With regard to the full study: AZD1222 recipients given second doses at about 4 weeks or at about 12 weeks were pooled, since spike-specific TCR depth and breadth were not found to differ between the two schedules. Trial participants were enrolled into age subgroups of 18-55, 56-69 and 70-plus years, which contained 148, 28 and 57 TCR-sequenced participants, respectively. TCR sequencing covered over 230 trial participants: around 210 given two doses of AZD1222 and around 26 given two doses of MenACWY control vaccine. Points the paper makes about the study in general: Most participants were white British and females outnumbered males, and the authors suggested that clonal diversity may have been underestimated. Only six or seven AZD1222 recipients were SARS-CoV-2 seropositive at baseline, limiting conclusions about previously exposed vaccinees. The 56-69-year group was small, and its depth increase did not reach significance, likely because of low power. Reportedly, almost half of the unique spike-specific TCRs recognized epitopes lying outside the regions that are mutated in the B.1.351 and B.1.1.7 variants. The vaccine-associated CD4 TCRs covered the entire spike protein, and the dominant responses fell in regions 160-218 and 743-854. Spike-specific TCR breadth and depth rose significantly after two AZD1222 doses compared with day 0 and with MenACWY recipients. Because no samples from the day 14 peak response were available, repertoires could be characterized only after the peak T cell response.

The CDR3 regions of human TCRbeta chains were subjected to immunosequencing. The original methods were these. TCRs in the repertoires were matched against a reference library of SARS-CoV-2-specific TCRs that had been generated with the MIRA antigen-specificity platform. Breadth meant the fraction of unique TCRs that were SARS-CoV-2-associated, whereas depth meant the fraction of total T cells that were SARS-CoV-2-associated. Using the MIRA data, every spike-specific TCR was mapped to the spike region that the TCR reacted to and assigned to either a CD4 or a CD8 class. Log10-transformed breadth and depth values were compared by one-way ANOVA with Sidak's multiple comparisons tests. TCRdb stores this immuneACCESS table with in-frame sequences only. Part of the clones is absent; in the studies checked, under half of the shortfall reflects unresolved V genes, and no reason is known for the rest. The V and J calls and clone size were taken over from that table, and D and trimming were inferred from the DNA. In all, the sample holds roughly 140,000 clones, and under 95% of those were seen once. Of the sample, less than 5.5% falls within the top ten clones.

A word on this clone: No antigen is known for it. Base qualities were left out, and no much larger clone turns up one base away.

This specimen's time point label, per the study, means: baseline before first vaccination. Vaccinee samples were obtained from the UK trials COV001 and COV002, which included a single-blind randomized controlled phase 2/3 trial of AZD1222 (ChAdOx1 nCoV-19) in healthy adults. Trial participant PBMC samples were collected at day 0 and day 28 after the second dose for TCRbeta chain sequencing. According to the germline V gene, CDR1 reads MDHEN and CDR2 reads SYDVKM. The V end loses 4 bases and the J end loses 2 bases, and a stretch of 15 bases separates them. The CDR3 goes from the cysteine to the phenylalanine over 16 residues. CDR3 DNA is the only sequence kept; it has 48 bases, read in frame from the first base.

This chain is built from TRBV28 and TRBJ2-1; TRBD2 is a possible D gene, resting on 6 matching bases. The specimen comprised peripheral blood, sampled on day 0 of AZD1222 vaccination. This TCR was recovered from an adult in good health. This receptor carries the CDR3 CASSSPGGSAYNEQFF. The nucleotides read TGTGCCAGCAGTTCGCCTGGGGGGTCAGCCTACAATGAGCAGTTCTTC.